These 12 T cell receptor beta chains were sequenced from one sample in a study of shared clonotypes between healthy human individuals. Naivety among CD8 cells was defined by CD45RO negativity and positive CCR7 selection, thereby excluding terminally differentiated effector memory CD45RA+ cells. Assay used: immunoSEQ multiplex PCR; TCRdb lists only in-frame clones, some missing. The profile covers around 610,000 clones, with roughly 96% appearing a single time and more than 0.085% taken by the ten largest. The sample consisted of naive CD8+ T cells sorted from blood. Every receptor here comes from a woman aged 30 to 39 in good health.

The chain joins TRBV5-6 to TRBJ1-1, with 9 bases fitting TRBD1. V was pared by 2 bases and J by 10 bases, with 6 bases of the junction left unmatched. The germline CDR1 and CDR2 sequences are SGHDT and YYEEEE. The CDR3 is 13 amino acids. The CDR3 is CASSFGTGFGAFF. For the CDR3, the DNA is TGTGCCAGCAGCTTTGGGACAGGGTTTGGAGCTTTCTTT.

The chain combines TRBV5-4 with TRBJ2-1, with TRBD2 matching 11 bases. Trimming cost V 0 bases and J 3 bases; bases outside gene matches: 2. The V gene's germline CDR1 is SGHNT and CDR2 YYREEE (reference sequence). CDR3 length equals 16 residues. The CDR3 here is CASSLELAGDYNEQFF. In DNA, the CDR3 is TGTGCCAGCAGCTTGGAACTAGCGGGAGACTACAATGAGCAGTTCTTC.

The rearrangement links TRBV9 to TRBJ1-2, with TRBD1 matching over 11 bases. Germline V gene lookup returns CDR1 SGDLS and CDR2 YYNGEE. The V segment lost 1 base and the J segment 3 bases; nucleotides outside the gene matches: 8. This CDR3 comprises 17 residues. As DNA, the CDR3 is TGTGCCAGCAGCGTAAACTCTCGGACAGGGGGCGACTATGGCTACACCTTC. This sequence encodes CASSVNSRTGGDYGYTF.

V gene TRBV18 combines with J gene TRBJ2-1; 12 bases agree with TRBD2. Germline trimming cut 2 bases from V and 7 bases from J; bases unmatched to any gene: 3. Germline-derived CDR1 and CDR2 are KGHSH and LQKENI. CDR3 length: 15 residues. Written as DNA, the CDR3 is TGTGCCAGCTCACCAGGGACTAGCGGGTTTAATGAGCAGTTCTTC. It translates to CASSPGTSGFNEQFF.

The rearrangement joins TRBV14 to TRBJ1-6; the match to TRBD1 covers 7 bases. Losses at the gene ends were 3 bases for V and 8 bases for J; bases not matched to a gene: 4. Looked up from germline, CDR1 is SGHDN and CDR2 is FVKESK. The CDR3 is 14 residues long. CDR3 protein: CASSQTGRYSPLHF. The CDR3 nucleotides are TGTGCCAGCAGCCAGACAGGGCGGTATTCACCCCTCCACTTT.

V is TRBV7-9 and J is TRBJ1-2; TRBD1 aligns across 8 bases. V was pared by 5 bases and J by 3 bases, with 5 bases of the junction left unmatched. In germline, CDR1 is SEHNR, CDR2 FQNEAQ (reference sequence). This CDR3 spans 14 amino acids. The CDR3 DNA is TGTGCCAGCAGCGCCTTACAGGGGGACTATGGCTACACCTTC. It specifies CASSALQGDYGYTF. Full variable domain (outside the CDR3, taken from reference TRBV7-9 and TRBJ1-2): DTGVSQNPRHKITKRGQNVTFRCDPISEHNRLYWYRQTLGQGPEFLTYFQNEAQLEKSRLLSDRFSAERPKGSFSTLEIQRTEQGDSAMYLCASSALQGDYGYTFGSGTRLTVV.

The CDR3 sequence is CASSLTSGIYNEQFF. The CDR3 region has the DNA TGTGCCAGCAGCTTGACTAGCGGGATCTACAATGAGCAGTTCTTC. This chain uses TRBV5-8 with TRBJ2-1, with TRBD2 identical over 10 bases. Germline assignment: CDR1 SGHTS and CDR2 YDEGEE. V was clipped by 1 base and J by 3 bases; unmatched bases: 1. The CDR3 loop spans 15 amino acids.

This clone was observed a single time. V gene TRBV5-6 combines with J gene TRBJ1-1, with unresolved D. Germline values: CDR1 SGHDT, CDR2 YYEEEE. This CDR3 contains 13 residues. The germline V and J ends were trimmed by 3 bases and 1 base, with 7 bases remaining between them. CDR3 in DNA: TGTGCCAGCAGCTACACCTCGAACACTGAAGCTTTCTTT. Amino acids: CASSYTSNTEAFF.

The gene calls are TRBV14 and TRBJ2-1; 14 positions match TRBD2. Germline V gene sequence: CDR1 SGHDN, CDR2 FVKESK. The ends lost 0 bases at V and 3 bases at J; junction bases unmatched: 22. There are 24 residues in the CDR3. CDR3: CASSQDLGTSGRIRVKSYYNEQFF. CDR3 sequence (DNA): TGTGCCAGCAGCCAAGATCTAGGGACTAGCGGGAGAATCCGCGTCAAATCGTACTACAATGAGCAGTTCTTC.

This sequence joins TRBV5-4 and TRBJ2-5; D call uncertain. Germline loops: CDR1 SGHNT, CDR2 YYREEE (reference sequence). The V and J ends lost 0 bases and 0 bases respectively, with 6 bases between them. The CDR3 is 14 amino acids. The CDR3 sequence is CASSLGLDQETQYF. CDR3 DNA: TGTGCCAGCAGCTTGGGGTTGGACCAAGAGACCCAGTACTTC. The full variable domain, completed using reference TRBV5-4 and TRBJ2-5, is ETGVTQSPTHLIKTRGQQVTLRCSSQSGHNTVSWYQQALGQGPQFIFQYYREEENGRGNFPPRFSGLQFPNYSSELNVNALELDDSALYLCASSLGLDQETQYFGPGTRLLVL.

The sample holds one count of this clone. The chain employs TRBV28 and TRBJ1-2, with 9 positions matching TRBD1. V lost 4 bases to trimming and J lost 4 bases; unmatched junction nucleotides: 16. CDR1 and CDR2 from the germline V gene are MDHEN and SYDVKM. The CDR3 has 18 residues. The CDR3 DNA follows: TGTGCCAGCAGTTCTGGGTTCGAGGACAGGGGATCCCTCTATGGCTACACCTTC. This translates into CASSSGFEDRGSLYGYTF.

This chain joins TRBV4-2 and TRBJ2-7; 10 bases line up with TRBD2. Germline-derived CDR1 and CDR2 are LGHNA and YNFKEQ. The CDR3 runs to 14 residues. V lost 5 bases, J lost 3 bases, and 4 bases stayed unmatched. This CDR3 reads CASSAPSGGYEQYF. In DNA, the CDR3 is TGTGCCAGCAGCGCTCCTAGCGGGGGCTACGAGCAGTACTTC.